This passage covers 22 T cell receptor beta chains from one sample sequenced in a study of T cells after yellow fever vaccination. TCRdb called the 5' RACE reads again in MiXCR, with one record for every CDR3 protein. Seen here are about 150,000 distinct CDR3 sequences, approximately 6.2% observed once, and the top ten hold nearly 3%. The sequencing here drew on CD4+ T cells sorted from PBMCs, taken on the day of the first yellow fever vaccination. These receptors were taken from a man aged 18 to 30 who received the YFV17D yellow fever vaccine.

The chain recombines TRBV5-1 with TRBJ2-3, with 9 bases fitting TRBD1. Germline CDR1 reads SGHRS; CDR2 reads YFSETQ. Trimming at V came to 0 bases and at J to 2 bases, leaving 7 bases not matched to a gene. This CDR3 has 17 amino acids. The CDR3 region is CASSLGSGTGITDTQYF. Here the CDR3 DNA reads TGCGCCAGCAGCTTGGGATCAGGGACAGGGATCACAGATACGCAGTATTTT.

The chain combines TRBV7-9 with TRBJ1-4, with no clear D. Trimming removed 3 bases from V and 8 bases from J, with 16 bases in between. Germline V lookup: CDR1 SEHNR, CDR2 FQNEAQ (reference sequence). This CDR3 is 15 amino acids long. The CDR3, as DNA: TGTGCCAGCAGCTTGACAATGCGTGTCGAGGAAAAACTGTTTTTT. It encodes CASSLTMRVEEKLFF.

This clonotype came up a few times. CDR3 in amino acids: CASTPGRQNTEAFF. Here the CDR3 DNA reads TGTGCCAGCACCCCGGGCCGGCAGAACACTGAAGCTTTCTTT. The chain has TRBV7-2 and TRBJ1-1; D is undetermined. V shed 7 bases and J shed 1 base, with 13 bases lying between them. CDR1 SGHTA and CDR2 FQGNSA come from the germline V gene. CDR3 size: 14 residues.

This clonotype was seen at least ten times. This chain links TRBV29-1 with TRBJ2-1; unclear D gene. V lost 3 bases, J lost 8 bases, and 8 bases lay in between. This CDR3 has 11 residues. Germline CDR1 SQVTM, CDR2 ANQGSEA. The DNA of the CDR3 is TGCAGCGTTGAGAGGTTGTATGAGCAGTTCTTC. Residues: CSVERLYEQFF.

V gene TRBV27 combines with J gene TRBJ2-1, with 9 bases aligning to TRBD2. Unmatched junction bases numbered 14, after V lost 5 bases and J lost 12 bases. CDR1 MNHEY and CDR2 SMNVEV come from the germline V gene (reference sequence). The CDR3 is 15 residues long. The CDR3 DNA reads TGTGCCAGCAGTGGCCCGGGACTAGCCCCAGGCGGGCAGTTCTTC. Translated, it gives CASSGPGLAPGGQFF.

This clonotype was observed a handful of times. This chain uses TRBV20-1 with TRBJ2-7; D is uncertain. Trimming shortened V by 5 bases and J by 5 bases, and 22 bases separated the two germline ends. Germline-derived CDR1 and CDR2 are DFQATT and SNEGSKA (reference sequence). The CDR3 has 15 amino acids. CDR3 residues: CSAQYGSASSHEQYV. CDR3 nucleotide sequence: TGCAGTGCTCAGTACGGCAGCGCGTCATCCCACGAGCAGTACGTC.

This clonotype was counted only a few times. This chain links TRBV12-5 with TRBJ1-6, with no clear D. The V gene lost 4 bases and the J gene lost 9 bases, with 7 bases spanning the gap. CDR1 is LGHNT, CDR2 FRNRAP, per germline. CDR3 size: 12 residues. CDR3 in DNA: TGTGCTAGTGGTTCATTGGGTTCACCCCTCCACTTT. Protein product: CASGSLGSPLHF.

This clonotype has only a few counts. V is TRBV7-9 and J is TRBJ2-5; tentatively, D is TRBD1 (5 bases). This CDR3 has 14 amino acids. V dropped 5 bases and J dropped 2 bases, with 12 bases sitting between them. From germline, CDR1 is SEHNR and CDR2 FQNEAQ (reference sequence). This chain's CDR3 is CASSVQVLQETQYF. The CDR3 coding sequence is TGTGCCAGCAGCGTACAGGTGCTTCAAGAGACCCAGTACTTC.

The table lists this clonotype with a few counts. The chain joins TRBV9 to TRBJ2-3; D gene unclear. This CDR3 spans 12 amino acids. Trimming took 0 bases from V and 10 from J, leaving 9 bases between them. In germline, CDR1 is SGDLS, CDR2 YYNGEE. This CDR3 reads CASSVEAGPQYF. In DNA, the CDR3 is TGTGCCAGCAGCGTAGAGGCAGGTCCGCAGTATTTT. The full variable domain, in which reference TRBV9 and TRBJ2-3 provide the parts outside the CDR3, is DSGVTQTPKHLITATGQRVTLRCSPRSGDLSVYWYQQSLDQGLQFLIQYYNGEERAKGNILERFSAQQFPDLHSELNLSSLELGDSALYFCASSVEAGPQYFGPGTRLTVL.

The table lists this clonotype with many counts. The CDR3 protein is CATSRDPWQPAFF. The CDR3 nucleotides read TGTGCCACCAGCAGAGATCCTTGGCAGCCCGCATTCTTT. V and J are TRBV15 and TRBJ1-1; D is unclear. The CDR3 covers 13 residues. Germline V CDR1 and CDR2: LNHNV, YYDKDF (reference sequence). V lost 0 bases and J lost 14, with 16 bases in between.

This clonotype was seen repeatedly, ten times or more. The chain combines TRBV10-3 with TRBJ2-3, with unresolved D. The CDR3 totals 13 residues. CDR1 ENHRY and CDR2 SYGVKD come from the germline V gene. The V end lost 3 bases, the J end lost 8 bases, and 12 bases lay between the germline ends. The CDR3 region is CAISDGSRGTQYF. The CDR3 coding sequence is TGTGCCATCAGTGACGGTTCACGTGGTACGCAGTATTTT.

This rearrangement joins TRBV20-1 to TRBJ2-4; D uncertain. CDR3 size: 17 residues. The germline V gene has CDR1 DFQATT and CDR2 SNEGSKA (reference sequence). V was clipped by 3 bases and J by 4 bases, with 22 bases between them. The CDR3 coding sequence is TGCAGTGCTAGTGCGCGAGCTTTGCAGGCACCGAAAAACATTCAGTACTTC. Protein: CSASARALQAPKNIQYF.

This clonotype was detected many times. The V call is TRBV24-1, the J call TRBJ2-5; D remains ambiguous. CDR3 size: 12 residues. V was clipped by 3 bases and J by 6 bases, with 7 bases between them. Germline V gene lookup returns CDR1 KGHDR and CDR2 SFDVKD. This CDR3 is CATSDPGKTQYF. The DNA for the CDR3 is TGTGCCACCAGTGATCCCGGAAAGACCCAGTACTTC.

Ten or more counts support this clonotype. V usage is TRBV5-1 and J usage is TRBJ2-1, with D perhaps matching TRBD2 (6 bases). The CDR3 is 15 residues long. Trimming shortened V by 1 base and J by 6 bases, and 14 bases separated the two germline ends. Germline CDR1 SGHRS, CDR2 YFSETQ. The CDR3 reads CASSLFGGPGNEQFF. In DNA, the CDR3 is TGCGCCAGCAGCTTGTTCGGAGGGCCGGGCAATGAGCAGTTCTTC.

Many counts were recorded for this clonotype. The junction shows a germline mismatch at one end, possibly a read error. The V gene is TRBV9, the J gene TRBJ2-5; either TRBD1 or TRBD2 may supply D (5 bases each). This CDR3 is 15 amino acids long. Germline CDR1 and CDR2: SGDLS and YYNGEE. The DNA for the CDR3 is TGTTCCAGCAGCGTAGCCGGGACGCCGCAAGAGACCCAGTACTTC. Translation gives CSSSVAGTPQETQYF.

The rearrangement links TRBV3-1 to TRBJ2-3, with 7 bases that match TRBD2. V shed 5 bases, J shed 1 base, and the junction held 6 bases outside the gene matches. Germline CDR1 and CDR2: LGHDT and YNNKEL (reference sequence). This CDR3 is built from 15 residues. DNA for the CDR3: TGTGCCAGCAGCGGGACTACGATCGGCACAGATACGCAGTATTTT. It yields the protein CASSGTTIGTDTQYF.

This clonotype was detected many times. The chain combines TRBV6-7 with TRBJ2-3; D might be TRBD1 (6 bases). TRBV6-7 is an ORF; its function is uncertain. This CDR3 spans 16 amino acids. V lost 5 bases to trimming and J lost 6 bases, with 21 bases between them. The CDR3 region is CASSHRQTGRSDTQYF. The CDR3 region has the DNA TGTGCCAGCAGTCACCGCCAGACAGGCCGATCTGATACGCAGTATTTT.

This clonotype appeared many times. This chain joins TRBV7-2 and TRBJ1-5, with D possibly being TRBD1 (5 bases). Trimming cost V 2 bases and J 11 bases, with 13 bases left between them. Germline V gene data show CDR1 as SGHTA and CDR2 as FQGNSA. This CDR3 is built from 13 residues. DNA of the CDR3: TGTGCCAGCAGCTTACGGGACTTGGGGTCCCAGCATTTT. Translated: CASSLRDLGSQHF.

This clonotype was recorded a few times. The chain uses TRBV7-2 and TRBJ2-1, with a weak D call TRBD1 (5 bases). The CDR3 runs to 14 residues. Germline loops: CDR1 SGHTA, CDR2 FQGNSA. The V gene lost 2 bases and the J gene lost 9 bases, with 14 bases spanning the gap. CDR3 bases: TGTGCCAGCAGCTTATCCAGGGATCTTGGTGAGCAGTTCTTC. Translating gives CASSLSRDLGEQFF.

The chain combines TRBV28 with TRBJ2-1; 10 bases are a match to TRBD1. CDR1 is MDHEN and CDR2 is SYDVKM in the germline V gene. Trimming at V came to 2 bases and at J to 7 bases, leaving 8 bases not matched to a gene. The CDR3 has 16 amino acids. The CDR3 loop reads CASSLPGTGVENEQFF. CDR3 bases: TGTGCCAGCAGTTTACCCGGGACAGGGGTGGAAAATGAGCAGTTCTTC.

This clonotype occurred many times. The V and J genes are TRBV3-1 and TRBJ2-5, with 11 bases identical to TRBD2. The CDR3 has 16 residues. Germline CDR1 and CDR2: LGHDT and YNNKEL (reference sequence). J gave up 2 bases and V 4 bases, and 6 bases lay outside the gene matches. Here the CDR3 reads CASSRLGTSGQETQYF. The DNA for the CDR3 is TGTGCCAGCAGCCGTCTCGGGACTAGCGGACAAGAGACCCAGTACTTC.

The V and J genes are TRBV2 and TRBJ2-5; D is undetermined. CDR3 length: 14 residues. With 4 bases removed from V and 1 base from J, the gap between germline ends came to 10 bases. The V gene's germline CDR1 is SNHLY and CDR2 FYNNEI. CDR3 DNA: TGTGCCAGCAGTGTGGGCAGTAGCCAAGAGACCCAGTACTTC. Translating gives CASSVGSSQETQYF.